This paragraph covers one T cell receptor (beta chain) sequence. Clones were sequenced by immunoSEQ multiplex PCR, and TCRdb holds only the in-frame ones, with some missing. The table shows about 89,000 clones, with approximately 93% occurring only once. These data belong to a study of technical replicates of blood from a handful of donors. This receptor was taken from a human donor in good health. Sequencing input: T cells isolated from PBMCs.

CDR3 sequence: CASSPTAEAFF. The CDR3 DNA is TGTGCCAGCAGTCCCACAGCTGAAGCTTTCTTT. The gene calls are TRBV28 and TRBJ1-1, with D unresolved. There are 11 residues in the CDR3. Trimming left V 5 bases short and J 6 bases short, with 7 bases between. The germline CDR1 and CDR2 sequences are MDHEN and SYDVKM.